These 29 T cell receptor beta chains originate from one sample sequenced in a study of shared clonotypes between healthy human individuals (dated by TCRdb to the early 2020s). The library came from the immunoSEQ multiplex PCR assay. TCRdb holds this immuneACCESS table with in-frame rearrangements only. Some clones are missing; in checked studies, unresolved V genes explain under half, and the rest has no known cause. This sample is represented by approximately 1.5 million clones; 95% to 99% of them were singletons. The ten top clones hold roughly 0.45% of the sample. The material sequenced was naive CD4+ T cells sorted from blood. What the cell subset or site label conveys for this sample: CD45RA+ positively selected. Receptors originate from a man younger than 45 in good health.

This sequence joins TRBV7-9 and TRBJ2-5; D is perhaps TRBD1 (6 bases). The germline V gene encodes CDR1 SEHNR and CDR2 FQNEAQ (reference sequence). The CDR3 sequence is 16 residues long. The V end lost 7 bases, the J end lost 3 bases, and 21 bases lay between the germline ends. In DNA form, the CDR3 reads TGTGCCAGCACCCATGGGGACAATCCCCCTAAAGAGACCCAGTACTTC. Translated: CASTHGDNPPKETQYF. Full variable domain (rest looked up from reference TRBV7-9 and TRBJ2-5): DTGVSQNPRHKITKRGQNVTFRCDPISEHNRLYWYRQTLGQGPEFLTYFQNEAQLEKSRLLSDRFSAERPKGSFSTLEIQRTEQGDSAMYLCASTHGDNPPKETQYFGPGTRLLVL.

The chain is built from TRBV28 and TRBJ2-6; D is ambiguous. Germline V gives CDR1 MDHEN, CDR2 SYDVKM. The CDR3 sequence is 13 residues long. V was trimmed by 6 bases and J by 4 bases, leaving 7 bases between them. CDR3 DNA sequence: TGTGCCAGCAGCCCTCGAGGGGCCAACGTCCTGACTTTC. As protein: CASSPRGANVLTF.

The CDR3 sequence is CASQEGPLGGYTF. The DNA of the CDR3 is TGTGCCAGTCAGGAGGGCCCTCTGGGCGGCTACACCTTC. The chain carries TRBV19 and TRBJ1-2; unclear D gene. Between the trimmed V and J ends, which lost 8 bases and 8 bases, there was a span of 18 bases. The CDR3 length is 13 residues. Germline-derived CDR1 and CDR2 are LNHDA and SQIVND (reference sequence).

This chain links TRBV5-1 with TRBJ2-5, with D possibly matching TRBD1 (6 bases). V lost 4 bases, J lost 9 bases, and 16 bases lay in between. The germline gives CDR1 SGHRS, CDR2 YFSETQ. The CDR3 has 13 residues. CDR3 sequence reads: CASSGDIMGSQYF. As DNA, the CDR3 is TGCGCCAGCAGCGGGGACATTATGGGGTCCCAGTACTTC.

The V call is TRBV4-1, the J call TRBJ2-4; 9 nucleotides match TRBD1. CDR3 length: 19 residues. Germline loops: CDR1 MGHRA, CDR2 YSYEKL. With V trimmed by 4 bases and J by 1 base, 14 bases remained unmatched. The DNA for the CDR3 is TGCGCCAGCAGCCTTAGAATTAACGGCGGACAGGGGGCCAAAAACATTCAGTACTTC. As protein: CASSLRINGGQGAKNIQYF.

V usage is TRBV30 and J usage is TRBJ2-4, with D uncertain. V was shortened by 3 bases and J by 5 bases, with 14 bases between the two germline ends. The length of the CDR3 is 14 residues. Looked up from germline, CDR1 is GTSNPN and CDR2 is SVGIG (reference sequence). The CDR3 sequence: CAWRGIGFENIQYF. In DNA, the CDR3 is TGTGCCTGGAGGGGGATCGGGTTCGAAAACATTCAGTACTTC.

The rearrangement joins TRBV10-3 to TRBJ2-7; 7 bases are a match to TRBD1. V lost 0 bases and J lost 0; bases outside the gene matches: 2. Germline CDR1 and CDR2: ENHRY and SYGVKD. This CDR3 is built from 15 residues. CDR3 DNA: TGTGCCATCAGTGAGTCCGGGGACAGCTCCTACGAGCAGTACTTC. As protein: CAISESGDSSYEQYF.

The genes are TRBV7-2 and TRBJ2-1, with 8 bases identical to TRBD2. CDR3 length: 16 residues. Germline CDR1 is SGHTA and CDR2 is FQGNSA. V lost 2 bases and J lost 6; bases outside the gene matches: 9. CDR3 DNA: TGTGCCAGCAGCTTATATATCCAGCGGGGGCGCAATGAGCAGTTCTTC. Translated: CASSLYIQRGRNEQFF.

The chain joins TRBV28 to TRBJ2-7, with D possibly called TRBD1 or TRBD2 (5 bases each). This CDR3 has 15 amino acids. CDR1 and CDR2 from the germline V gene are MDHEN and SYDVKM. Trimming took off 4 bases at V and 5 bases at J, with 18 bases between the two ends. In nucleotides, the CDR3 is TGTGCCAGCAGTTCTACAGACGGGGCCCTCGACGAGCAGTACTTC. This codes for CASSSTDGALDEQYF.

V is TRBV28 and J is TRBJ2-7, with 12 bases lining up with TRBD2. The CDR3 covers 17 residues. Germline V gene data show CDR1 as MDHEN and CDR2 as SYDVKM. With V trimmed by 6 bases and J by 0 bases, 9 bases remained unmatched. The CDR3 region is CASRRLAGAQSSYEQYF. The CDR3 DNA sequence: TGTGCCAGCAGGCGACTAGCGGGAGCCCAGAGCTCCTACGAGCAGTACTTC.

The gene calls are TRBV5-4 and TRBJ2-7; D unresolved. The CDR3 covers 12 residues. The V gene's germline CDR1 is SGHNT and CDR2 YYREEE (reference sequence). The ends were cut back, 1 base at V and 4 bases at J, with 6 bases in the middle. CDR3 sequence reads: CASSLLGYEQYF. DNA for the CDR3: TGTGCCAGCAGCTTGCTCGGATACGAGCAGTACTTC.

The chain carries TRBV27 and TRBJ2-7; no reliable D call. CDR3 length equals 14 residues. V was pared by 6 bases and J by 9 bases, with 21 bases between. Germline CDR1 is MNHEY and CDR2 is SMNVEV (reference sequence). This CDR3 is CASSRWTHPGWQYF. The CDR3 nucleotides read TGTGCCAGCAGCCGGTGGACCCATCCGGGTTGGCAGTACTTC.

The chain joins TRBV4-1 to TRBJ2-1; 7 bases are a match to TRBD2. Losses at the gene ends were 4 bases for V and 1 base for J; bases not matched to a gene: 7. Per germline, CDR1 MGHRA and CDR2 YSYEKL. The CDR3 is 16 amino acids. CDR3 coding DNA: TGCGCCAGCAGCCGTTGGGAGGGCCGTTCCTACAATGAGCAGTTCTTC. Translating gives CASSRWEGRSYNEQFF.

The chain is built from TRBV13 and TRBJ1-1; D gene unclear. There are 11 residues in the CDR3. Germline V CDR1 and CDR2: PRHDT, FYEKMQ (reference sequence). Trimming stripped 6 bases from V and 5 bases from J, with 7 bases between. CDR3 sequence (DNA): TGTGCCAGCAGATGGGGAACTGAAGCTTTCTTT. This gives the protein CASRWGTEAFF.

The chain uses TRBV30 and TRBJ1-3; the D gene is possibly TRBD1 (5 bases). The CDR3 length is 14 residues. Germline V lookup: CDR1 GTSNPN, CDR2 SVGIG (reference sequence). The V end lost 5 bases, the J end lost 4 bases, and 15 bases lay between the germline ends. CDR3 region: CAWDTGTEGNTIYF. In nucleotides, the CDR3 is TGTGCCTGGGATACAGGCACAGAGGGAAACACCATATATTTT.

CDR3 loop: CASSERRLGTGSLGELFF. The CDR3, as DNA: TGTGCCAGCAGTGAAAGGAGGTTAGGGACAGGGTCTCTCGGGGAGCTGTTTTTT. The chain links TRBV2 to TRBJ2-2, with 9 bases aligning to TRBD1. V gave up 2 bases and J gave up 7 bases; unmatched junction bases: 14. CDR1 SNHLY and CDR2 FYNNEI come from the germline V gene. This CDR3 is 18 amino acids long.

The chain is built from TRBV28 and TRBJ2-7; 11 nucleotides agree with TRBD2. The trim removed 3 bases at V and 0 bases at J, leaving 1 base unmatched. The CDR3 spans 15 residues. The V gene's germline CDR1 is MDHEN and CDR2 SYDVKM. CDR3 sequence reads: CASSFSGRGSYEQYF. DNA for the CDR3: TGTGCCAGCAGTTTTAGCGGGAGGGGCTCCTACGAGCAGTACTTC.

This clone occurred once. This rearrangement joins TRBV5-1 to TRBJ2-7; 7 positions match TRBD1. V lost 5 bases and J lost 8; bases outside the gene matches: 10. Per the germline V gene, CDR1 is SGHRS and CDR2 is YFSETQ. This CDR3 is 13 amino acids long. The CDR3: CASSYTGDRKQYF. The CDR3 nucleotides are TGCGCCAGCAGTTATACAGGGGACCGCAAGCAGTACTTC.

V is TRBV2 and J is TRBJ1-2; D possibly corresponds to TRBD1 (6 bases). From germline, CDR1 is SNHLY and CDR2 FYNNEI. V was shortened by 0 bases and J by 8 bases, with 16 bases between the two germline ends. The CDR3 loop spans 15 amino acids. The CDR3 region has the DNA TGTGCCAGCAGTGAAGCGCTTCATACAGGGCACGGCTACACCTTC. As protein: CASSEALHTGHGYTF. The whole variable domain, remainder taken from reference TRBV2 and TRBJ1-2, is EPEVTQTPSHQVTQMGQEVILRCVPISNHLYFYWYRQILGQKVEFLVSFYNNEISEKSEIFDDQFSVERPDGSNFTLKIRSTKLEDSAMYFCASSEALHTGHGYTFGSGTRLTVV.

J is TRBJ2-3 and V is TRBV10-3; TRBD2 matches at 10 bases. V trimming: 8 bases; J trimming: 4 bases; junction bases outside the gene matches: 6. Germline values: CDR1 ENHRY, CDR2 SYGVKD. CDR3 length equals 14 residues. The CDR3 region has the DNA TGTGCCATCCGGCCAACTAGCGGGGCAGATACGCAGTATTTT. This codes for CAIRPTSGADTQYF.

Note on this clone: Other nucleotide sequences in the sample specify the same CDR3. The gene calls are TRBV7-9 and TRBJ2-1; 14 bases agree with TRBD2. V trimming: 4 bases; J trimming: 2 bases; junction bases outside the gene matches: 4. This CDR3 comprises 17 residues. The germline CDR1 and CDR2 sequences are SEHNR and FQNEAQ (reference sequence). The DNA of the CDR3 is TGTGCCAGCAGCTCGGGGGGACTAGCGGGAGCCTACAATGAGCAGTTCTTC. It encodes CASSSGGLAGAYNEQFF.

V is TRBV27 and J is TRBJ1-2; 7 bases are a match to TRBD1. The CDR3 sequence is 15 residues long. V was clipped by 5 bases and J by 8 bases; unmatched bases: 14. From germline, CDR1 is MNHEY and CDR2 SMNVEV (reference sequence). This chain's CDR3 is CASSPIRGTPGGYTF. DNA of the CDR3: TGTGCCAGCAGTCCGATCAGGGGGACCCCGGGGGGCTACACCTTC.

This chain links TRBV5-5 with TRBJ2-5, with 11 bases that match TRBD2. V dropped 5 bases and J dropped 1; count of bases not matched to a gene: 1. Germline V CDR1 and CDR2: SGHKS, YYEKEE (reference sequence). The CDR3 sequence is 14 residues long. The CDR3 is CASRTSGTQETQYF. The CDR3 DNA is TGTGCCAGCAGGACTAGCGGGACCCAAGAGACCCAGTACTTC.

This sequence joins TRBV9 and TRBJ2-5; 14 bases are shared with TRBD2. CDR3 length: 14 amino acids. V lost 3 bases to trimming and J lost 7 bases; unmatched junction nucleotides: 2. Germline V gene sequence: CDR1 SGDLS, CDR2 YYNGEE. In DNA form, the CDR3 reads TGTGCCAGCAGCGGTGGGACTAGCGGGAGGACCCAGTACTTC. The encoded protein is CASSGGTSGRTQYF.

The CDR3 DNA follows: TGTGCCAGCAGTGATAGCGGGCAGACCTACGAGCAGTACTTC. Its translation is CASSDSGQTYEQYF. V gene TRBV25-1 combines with J gene TRBJ2-7; 7 bases agree with TRBD2. The CDR3 has 14 residues. Germline-derived CDR1 and CDR2 are MGHDK and SYGVNS. The V and J ends lost 3 bases and 2 bases, in that order; junction bases with no gene match: 4.

The chain is built from TRBV7-6 and TRBJ1-3; TRBD1 agrees at 12 bases. Germline CDR1 and CDR2: SGHVS and FNYEAQ. J was trimmed by 2 bases and V by 5 bases; bases with no gene match: 4. The CDR3 is 16 amino acids. The CDR3 is CASSQGDRGPGNTIYF. The CDR3 DNA reads as TGTGCCAGCAGCCAGGGGGACAGGGGGCCTGGAAACACCATATATTTT.

This clone was recorded only once. The chain uses TRBV4-1 and TRBJ1-1; D remains ambiguous. V shed 0 bases and J shed 8 bases, with 4 bases lying between them. Germline-derived CDR1 and CDR2 are MGHRA and YSYEKL. This CDR3 is 11 amino acids long. In DNA, the CDR3 is TGCGCCAGCAGCCAAGAGGACGAAGCTTTCTTT. As protein: CASSQEDEAFF.

The J gene is TRBJ1-2, the V gene TRBV7-8; TRBD1 might be the D (6 bases). Trimming pared 3 bases from V and 4 bases from J, leaving 12 bases between. CDR1 and CDR2 (germline): SGHVS, FQNEAQ. The CDR3 spans 14 residues. The CDR3 is CASSFLPTGYGYTF. CDR3 nucleotide sequence: TGTGCCAGCAGCTTTTTACCGACAGGCTATGGCTACACCTTC. The entire variable domain, with the rest obtained from reference TRBV7-8 and TRBJ1-2, is as follows: GAGVSQSPRYKVAKRGQDVALRCDPISGHVSLFWYQQALGQGPEFLTYFQNEAQLDKSGLPSDRFFAERPEGSVSTLKIQRTQQEDSAVYLCASSFLPTGYGYTFGSGTRLTVV.

The CDR3 DNA sequence: TGTGCCAGCAGCTGGAGGGACGGTCACACAGATACGCAGTATTTT. Amino acids: CASSWRDGHTDTQYF. The chain recombines TRBV13 with TRBJ2-3; D may be TRBD2 (6 bases). Germline CDR1 reads PRHDT; CDR2 reads FYEKMQ (reference sequence). The V gene lost 4 bases and the J gene lost 2 bases, with 13 bases spanning the gap. There are 15 residues in the CDR3.